This TCR beta chain emerged from a study of cytomegalovirus exposure and HLA in healthy donors. A word on this clone: Its antigen is undetermined.

Study-level results: Most observed TCR sequences were rare, whereas some public TCRs were detected in many donors. The likely origin of a cluster of highly shared sequence variants was a sequencing artifact. The presence/absence work took it that sequencing depth was about the same across donors. A later examination showed that TCR association rates differed by HLA locus, with DRB1 most and HLA-C fewest.

The PCR employed 60 Vbeta primers together with 13 Jbeta primers. Only in-frame clones appear in the TCRdb table, and some are missing; sequencing was by immunoSEQ multiplex PCR. Here the sample spans approximately 110,000 clones, over 15% being singletons. The sequence was obtained from a woman younger than 30 in good health and CMV-seronegative. Source material: PBMCs.

CDR3 region: CASSQGLAGGPSTDTQYF. In DNA, the CDR3 is TGTGCCAGCAGCCAAGGACTAGCGGGGGGGCCTAGCACAGATACGCAGTATTTT. This sequence joins TRBV4-2 and TRBJ2-3; TRBD2 matches 14 bases. Per the germline V gene, CDR1 is LGHNA and CDR2 is YNFKEQ. The CDR3 loop spans 18 amino acids. V lost 1 base, J lost 0 bases, and 3 bases stayed unmatched.